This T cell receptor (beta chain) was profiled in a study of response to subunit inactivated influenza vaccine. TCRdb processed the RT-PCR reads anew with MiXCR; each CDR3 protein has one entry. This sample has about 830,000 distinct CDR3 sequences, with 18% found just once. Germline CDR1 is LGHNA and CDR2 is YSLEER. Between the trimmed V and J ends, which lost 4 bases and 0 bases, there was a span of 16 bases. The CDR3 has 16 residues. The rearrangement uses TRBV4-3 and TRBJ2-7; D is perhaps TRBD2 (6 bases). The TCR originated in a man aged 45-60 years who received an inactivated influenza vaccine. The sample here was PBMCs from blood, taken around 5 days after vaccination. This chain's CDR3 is CASSRSRVGSSYEQYF. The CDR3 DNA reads TGCGCCAGCAGCCGGAGTCGGGTCGGGAGCTCCTACGAGCAGTACTTC.